Presented here are 10 T cell receptor beta chains from one specimen sequenced in a study of identical twins (dated by TCRdb to about 2016). The receptor library was made with 5' RACE. The data were produced on an Illumina HiSeq 2000. TCRdb reprocessing: public reads trimmed at Q25 with fastp, clones called with MiXCR, in-frame beta chains kept. When rows share a CDR3 protein, they turn into one entry using the most common DNA and genes. This sample comprises 640,000 or so distinct CDR3 sequences, 5.5% to 6.5% of them detected only once. The ten largest clonotypes hold 1.5% to 2% of the sample. The sample taken for sequencing was naive T cells sorted from blood. The cell subset or site tag for this specimen amounts to: cells isolated with a human naive T-cell isolation kit. The receptors originated from a man younger than 35 in good health.

This clonotype was observed a few times. The rearrangement joins TRBV5-1 to TRBJ1-2; possible D gene TRBD1, 5 bases. V was cut by 4 bases and J by 1 base, with 14 bases left in between. Germline CDR1 is SGHRS and CDR2 is YFSETQ. This CDR3 has 15 residues. The CDR3 spells CASSRGPDNNYGYTF. CDR3 bases: TGCGCCAGCAGCAGAGGTCCGGACAATAACTATGGCTACACCTTC.

This clonotype was counted many times. The chain has TRBV5-5 and TRBJ1-2, with 9 nucleotides matching TRBD1. Germline V gene data show CDR1 as SGHKS and CDR2 as YYEKEE (reference sequence). V gave up 5 bases and J gave up 8 bases; unmatched junction bases: 10. The CDR3 spans 14 residues. CDR3 coding DNA: TGTGCCAGCAGTTTCCCCGGGACAGGGAACGGCTACACCTTC. Its translation: CASSFPGTGNGYTF.

This CDR3 reads CASSGRTGVGNEQFF. In nucleotides, the CDR3 is TGCGCCAGCAGCGGAAGGACAGGGGTTGGCAATGAGCAGTTCTTC. V and J are TRBV5-1 and TRBJ2-1; 9 bases fit TRBD1. The germline CDR1 and CDR2 sequences are SGHRS and YFSETQ. The CDR3 extends over 15 amino acids. Trimming at V came to 4 bases and at J to 6 bases, leaving 8 bases not matched to a gene.

This clonotype was seen only a few times. This chain connects TRBV20-1 to TRBJ2-1; 11 bases line up with TRBD2. There are 14 residues in the CDR3. V trimming: 4 bases; J trimming: 3 bases; junction bases outside the gene matches: 2. CDR1 and CDR2 (germline): DFQATT, SNEGSKA (reference sequence). The CDR3 DNA follows: TGCAGTGCTAAAGGACTAGCGGGCTACAATGAGCAGTTCTTC. Protein sequence: CSAKGLAGYNEQFF.

The genes are TRBV29-1 and TRBJ2-6; 7 bases map to TRBD2. Germline assignment: CDR1 SQVTM and CDR2 ANQGSEA. V lost 7 bases and J lost 0; bases outside the gene matches: 15. This CDR3 has 18 amino acids. The CDR3 bases are TGCAGCGCCGAGCGGGACGGCATTCTTCGCTCTGGGGCCAACGTCCTGACTTTC. The encoded protein is CSAERDGILRSGANVLTF.

This clonotype was counted only a few times. The rearrangement links TRBV14 to TRBJ2-7; TRBD2 might be the D (6 bases). The germline V gene has CDR1 SGHDN and CDR2 FVKESK. Between the trimmed V and J ends, which lost 6 bases and 3 bases, there was a span of 21 bases. CDR3 length: 16 residues. CDR3 coding DNA: TGTGCCAGCAGGCGGCCCATCCGGGAGAGCCGCTACGAGCAGTACGTC. The encoded protein is CASRRPIRESRYEQYV.

The chain employs TRBV6-5 and TRBJ2-7; D tentatively fits TRBD1 or TRBD2 (5 bases each). Germline values: CDR1 MNHEY, CDR2 SVGAGI. The CDR3 runs to 15 residues. The ends were cut back, 0 bases at V and 3 bases at J, with 12 bases in the middle. The CDR3: CASSYSIWDDYEQYV. CDR3 bases: TGTGCCAGCAGTTACTCGATATGGGACGACTACGAGCAGTACGTC.

This clonotype was seen many times. This rearrangement joins TRBV7-2 to TRBJ2-7, with unresolved D. Trimming stripped 1 base from V and 3 bases from J, with 7 bases between. This CDR3 has 13 residues. CDR1 SGHTA and CDR2 FQGNSA come from the germline V gene. CDR3 sequence: CASSLDVGYEQYF. In DNA form, the CDR3 reads TGTGCCAGCAGCTTAGATGTAGGCTACGAGCAGTACTTC.

The CDR3 here is CASSPGMGQETQYF. The CDR3 coding sequence is TGTGCCAGCAGCCCCGGCATGGGCCAAGAGACCCAGTACTTC. The chain combines TRBV7-9 with TRBJ2-5; D not certain. The CDR3 length is 14 residues. Looked up from germline, CDR1 is SEHNR and CDR2 is FQNEAQ (reference sequence). V dropped 5 bases and J dropped 1 base, with 11 bases sitting between them.

This clonotype has a count of ten or more. The chain uses TRBV20-1 and TRBJ2-1; 7 nucleotides agree with TRBD1. With V trimmed by 1 base and J by 4 bases, 16 bases remained unmatched. The CDR3 is made up of 18 amino acids. In germline, CDR1 is DFQATT, CDR2 SNEGSKA (reference sequence). The CDR3 nucleotides are TGCAGTGCTAGAGTTCCCGGTTCAGCCAGGGGGAGATACAATGAGCAGTTCTTC. Translated, it gives CSARVPGSARGRYNEQFF.